These 28 T cell receptor beta chains were all obtained from the same sample, sequenced in a study of T cell changes during pregnancy in multiple sclerosis. The protocol was immunoSEQ multiplex PCR, while the TCRdb copy is restricted to in-frame clones and leaves out a portion. The table records about 71,000 clones, around 90% of them present only once. The input for sequencing was peripheral blood, taken in the third trimester of pregnancy. The source is a female donor with multiple sclerosis, enrolled in a pregnancy study.

This clone was picked up one time. The chain is built from TRBV28 and TRBJ2-3, with TRBD1 matching over 11 bases. The CDR3 length is 17 residues. CDR1 is MDHEN and CDR2 is SYDVKM in the germline V gene. Trimming at V came to 4 bases and at J to 5 bases, leaving 11 bases not matched to a gene. CDR3 nucleotides: TGTGCCAGCAGTTCCTACCCGGGACAGGGGGGAGTAGATACGCAGTATTTT. This gives the protein CASSSYPGQGGVDTQYF.

The rearrangement uses TRBV7-2 and TRBJ1-1, with 9 bases that match TRBD1. V lost 5 bases and J lost 5; bases outside the gene matches: 6. The CDR3 runs to 14 residues. From germline, CDR1 is SGHTA and CDR2 FQGNSA. CDR3 sequence reads: CASSMHRGRTEAFF. The CDR3 nucleotides read TGTGCCAGCAGCATGCACAGGGGGCGAACTGAAGCTTTCTTT.

The V gene is TRBV7-8, the J gene TRBJ1-5; TRBD1 matches at 9 bases. The V segment lost 2 bases and the J segment 5 bases; nucleotides outside the gene matches: 4. The length of the CDR3 is 15 residues. Germline CDR1 SGHVS, CDR2 FQNEAQ. CDR3 amino acids: CASSLSGQGYQPQHF. The CDR3 DNA sequence: TGTGCCAGCAGCTTATCGGGACAGGGCTATCAGCCCCAGCATTTT. The whole variable domain, remainder taken from reference TRBV7-8 and TRBJ1-5, is GAGVSQSPRYKVAKRGQDVALRCDPISGHVSLFWYQQALGQGPEFLTYFQNEAQLDKSGLPSDRFFAERPEGSVSTLKIQRTQQEDSAVYLCASSLSGQGYQPQHFGDGTRLSIL.

The chain employs TRBV5-1 and TRBJ1-3, with 8 bases matching TRBD1. The CDR3 covers 15 residues. Germline-derived CDR1 and CDR2 are SGHRS and YFSETQ. J was trimmed by 5 bases and V by 2 bases; bases with no gene match: 6. CDR3: CASSLTDRGRNTIYF. The CDR3, as DNA: TGCGCCAGCAGCTTAACCGACAGGGGAAGAAACACCATATATTTT.

This clone was found a few times. The CDR3 reads CASSPSGQGATWGYTF. The CDR3 nucleotides are TGTGCCAGCAGCCCATCGGGACAGGGGGCGACTTGGGGCTACACCTTC. This chain links TRBV4-2 with TRBJ1-2; 12 positions match TRBD1. Germline CDR1 is LGHNA and CDR2 is YNFKEQ. This CDR3 contains 16 residues. The V and J ends lost 4 bases and 8 bases, in that order; junction bases with no gene match: 11.

The chain uses TRBV14 and TRBJ2-7, with D unresolved. This CDR3 has 12 residues. Trimming cost V 1 base and J 1 base, with 2 bases left between them. The V gene's germline CDR1 is SGHDN and CDR2 FVKESK. The CDR3 nucleotides are TGTGCCAGCAGCCAAGCGTCCTACGAGCAGTACTTC. Its protein is CASSQASYEQYF.

The V gene is TRBV28, the J gene TRBJ2-7, with 10 bases lining up with TRBD2. Looked up from germline, CDR1 is MDHEN and CDR2 is SYDVKM. After removal of 1 base from V and 2 bases from J, the junction contained 2 bases not matched to a gene. The CDR3 extends over 15 amino acids. As DNA, the CDR3 is TGTGCCAGCAGTTTATCACTAGCGGGAACCTACGAGCAGTACTTC. It specifies CASSLSLAGTYEQYF.

The CDR3 bases are TGTGCCAGCAGACGATCCGGGGAAACCGGGGAGCTGTTTTTT. Amino acid sequence: CASRRSGETGELFF. The V gene is TRBV7-7, the J gene TRBJ2-2; a weak D match, TRBD2 (5 bases). In germline, CDR1 is SSHAT, CDR2 FNYEAQ (reference sequence). CDR3 length equals 14 residues. Trimming took off 6 bases at V and 5 bases at J, with 13 bases between the two ends.

The V and J genes are TRBV28 and TRBJ1-2; TRBD1 is a possible D gene (5 bases). This CDR3 comprises 13 residues. With 3 bases removed from V and 2 bases from J, the gap between germline ends came to 7 bases. Germline-derived CDR1 and CDR2 are MDHEN and SYDVKM. The CDR3 reads CASSLDTNYGYTF. CDR3 in DNA: TGTGCCAGCAGTTTGGACACAAACTATGGCTACACCTTC.

This chain joins TRBV7-9 and TRBJ1-2, with D possibly matching TRBD1 (5 bases). Trimming cost V 5 bases and J 2 bases, with 12 bases left between them. This CDR3 is built from 14 residues. Germline V CDR1 and CDR2: SEHNR, FQNEAQ (reference sequence). As DNA, the CDR3 is TGTGCCAGCAGCCCTCGACAGCAAAACTATGGCTACACCTTC. This sequence encodes CASSPRQQNYGYTF.

The chain combines TRBV5-4 with TRBJ1-1, with D tentatively TRBD1 (5 bases). The germline gives CDR1 SGHNT, CDR2 YYREEE (reference sequence). The germline V and J ends were trimmed by 5 bases and 1 base, with 9 bases remaining between them. The CDR3 length is 13 residues. The CDR3 loop is CASRVTENTEAFF. The CDR3 nucleotides are TGTGCCAGCAGGGTGACAGAGAACACTGAAGCTTTCTTT.

The chain recombines TRBV7-2 with TRBJ1-1; D gene ambiguous. V lost 0 bases and J lost 4, with 12 bases in between. The length of the CDR3 is 15 residues. Looked up from germline, CDR1 is SGHTA and CDR2 is FQGNSA. The CDR3 DNA is TGTGCCAGCAGCTTAGCGGTGCGGGGTGGCACTGAAGCTTTCTTT. It translates to CASSLAVRGGTEAFF.

CDR3 DNA: TGTGCCAGCAGCTTGACCTCGACAGCTAAAGAGACCCAGTACTTC. Amino acids: CASSLTSTAKETQYF. The chain uses TRBV5-4 and TRBJ2-5; weak D call: TRBD1 (5 bases). V lost 1 base and J 3 bases, leaving 13 bases between the germline ends. From germline, CDR1 is SGHNT and CDR2 YYREEE (reference sequence). This CDR3 has 15 amino acids.

The chain carries TRBV29-1 and TRBJ2-1; D unclear. The V end lost 6 bases, the J end lost 7 bases, and 16 bases lay between the germline ends. CDR3 length: 13 amino acids. The germline V gene has CDR1 SQVTM and CDR2 ANQGSEA. The CDR3 sequence: CSVSRFRSNEQFF. The CDR3 coding sequence is TGCAGCGTATCTAGATTTAGGTCTAATGAGCAGTTCTTC.

The rearrangement uses TRBV13 and TRBJ2-4; D may be TRBD2 (5 bases). Germline-derived CDR1 and CDR2 are PRHDT and FYEKMQ (reference sequence). V lost 3 bases to trimming and J lost 0 bases, with 15 bases between them. The CDR3 spans 17 residues. CDR3 residues: CASSFPPGNIAKNIQYF. Written as DNA, the CDR3 is TGTGCCAGCAGCTTCCCGCCGGGGAATATAGCCAAAAACATTCAGTACTTC.

The chain employs TRBV28 and TRBJ2-7; 10 bases are shared with TRBD1. Germline V gene sequence: CDR1 MDHEN, CDR2 SYDVKM. The CDR3 runs 15 residues. V was clipped by 5 bases and J by 4 bases; unmatched bases: 8. The CDR3 sequence: CASSLRDRGRYEQYF. The CDR3 DNA follows: TGTGCCAGCAGTCTCCGAGACAGGGGGCGGTACGAGCAGTACTTC.

This clone was seen a single time. The chain carries TRBV5-5 and TRBJ2-3; TRBD2 matches at 12 bases. J gave up 9 bases and V 3 bases, and 17 bases lay outside the gene matches. The CDR3 extends over 18 amino acids. Germline CDR1 reads SGHKS; CDR2 reads YYEKEE (reference sequence). CDR3 loop: CASSSTRRLAGVEGTQYF. The CDR3 DNA sequence: TGTGCCAGCAGCTCAACGAGAAGACTAGCGGGAGTGGAGGGCACGCAGTATTTT.

The rearrangement uses TRBV7-2 and TRBJ2-7; weak D call: TRBD2 (6 bases). V was trimmed by 2 bases and J by 5 bases, leaving 10 bases between them. The V gene's germline CDR1 is SGHTA and CDR2 FQGNSA. This CDR3 is built from 13 residues. The CDR3 bases are TGTGCCAGCAGCTTACGGGGAGGAGACGAGCAGTACTTC. Its protein is CASSLRGGDEQYF.

The chain uses TRBV6-1 and TRBJ1-5; D is possibly TRBD1 (5 bases). V lost 2 bases and J lost 2, with 7 bases in between. The CDR3 is made up of 14 amino acids. CDR1 and CDR2 (germline): MNHNS, SASEGT. The CDR3 spells CASSEQGRNQPQHF. CDR3 in DNA: TGTGCCAGCAGTGAACAGGGTCGCAATCAGCCCCAGCATTTT.

This chain connects TRBV10-2 to TRBJ2-5, with TRBD2 matching 7 bases. CDR3 length: 15 amino acids. Losses at the gene ends were 2 bases for V and 3 bases for J; bases not matched to a gene: 6. Germline CDR1 reads WSHSY; CDR2 reads SAAADI. The CDR3 loop reads CASSEITAGEETQYF. In DNA, the CDR3 is TGCGCCAGCAGTGAGATAACCGCGGGAGAAGAGACCCAGTACTTC.

V gene TRBV2 combines with J gene TRBJ2-3, with 7 bases lining up with TRBD2. After removal of 7 bases from V and 4 bases from J, the junction contained 11 bases not matched to a gene. Per germline, CDR1 SNHLY and CDR2 FYNNEI. The CDR3 contains 15 residues. The CDR3 bases are TGTGCCAGCACGAAACGAGGGAGGGCTCCAGATACGCAGTATTTT. Amino acid sequence: CASTKRGRAPDTQYF. The full variable domain, its missing parts supplied by reference TRBV2 and TRBJ2-3, is EPEVTQTPSHQVTQMGQEVILRCVPISNHLYFYWYRQILGQKVEFLVSFYNNEISEKSEIFDDQFSVERPDGSNFTLKIRSTKLEDSAMYFCASTKRGRAPDTQYFGPGTRLTVL.

This chain connects TRBV29-1 to TRBJ2-3; TRBD1 matches at 7 bases. The CDR3 length is 13 residues. In germline, CDR1 is SQVTM, CDR2 ANQGSEA. Trimming took 3 bases from V and 0 from J; bases not matched to a gene: 0. The CDR3 DNA is TGCAGCGTTGAGACAGGGAGCACAGATACGCAGTATTTT. Its protein product is CSVETGSTDTQYF.

This clone was observed a single time. The chain joins TRBV5-1 to TRBJ2-5; TRBD2 agrees at 7 bases. Per germline, CDR1 SGHRS and CDR2 YFSETQ. After removal of 7 bases from V and 5 bases from J, the junction contained 14 bases not matched to a gene. The CDR3 spans 15 residues. The CDR3 bases are TGCGCCAGCTCAGACGGGGGGAGGGTCATGGAGACCCAGTACTTC. Amino acids: CASSDGGRVMETQYF.

The chain couples TRBV4-2 to TRBJ1-1; D is perhaps TRBD1 (5 bases). Germline values: CDR1 LGHNA, CDR2 YNFKEQ. Trimming took 4 bases from V and 4 from J, leaving 16 bases between them. This CDR3 is 15 amino acids long. CDR3 in amino acids: CASSPQEGQRTEAFF. The CDR3 DNA reads as TGTGCCAGCAGCCCCCAGGAGGGGCAGCGCACTGAAGCTTTCTTT.

The J gene is TRBJ1-2, the V gene TRBV6-5; 7 nucleotides align to TRBD1. Germline V CDR1 and CDR2: MNHEY, SVGAGI. V lost 5 bases and J lost 3; bases outside the gene matches: 6. CDR3 length: 14 amino acids. The CDR3 region has the DNA TGTGCCAGCAGTCGCGTCGGGACAGACTATGGCTACACCTTC. Its protein product is CASSRVGTDYGYTF.

The chain employs TRBV28 and TRBJ2-7; D is unclear. Germline CDR1 and CDR2: MDHEN and SYDVKM. V was cut by 6 bases and J by 1 base, with 10 bases left in between. The CDR3 spans 13 residues. CDR3 in DNA: TGTGCCAGCAGCGAGACTCATTCCTACGAGCAGTACTTC. It is translated as CASSETHSYEQYF.

The V and J genes are TRBV27 and TRBJ2-7; 8 positions agree with TRBD1. CDR3 length equals 16 residues. V lost 5 bases to trimming and J lost 1 base; unmatched junction nucleotides: 10. Germline CDR1 is MNHEY and CDR2 is SMNVEV (reference sequence). Written as DNA, the CDR3 is TGTGCCAGCAGTCCAGTGTCAGGGGGCGCATCCTACGAGCAGTACTTC. Amino acids: CASSPVSGGASYEQYF.

This clone was observed a handful of times. The chain uses TRBV7-9 and TRBJ1-4; possible D gene TRBD1, 6 bases. The germline gives CDR1 SEHNR, CDR2 FQNEAQ (reference sequence). V dropped 5 bases and J dropped 5 bases, with 9 bases sitting between them. The CDR3 is made up of 13 amino acids. CDR3 in amino acids: CASSKQGNEKLFF. As DNA, the CDR3 is TGTGCCAGCAGCAAACAGGGCAATGAAAAACTGTTTTTT.